The 25 T cell receptor beta chains below come from one sample, sequenced in a study of technical replicates of blood from a few donors. Assay: immunoSEQ multiplex PCR; the TCRdb copy retains only in-frame clones and omits some. The table includes fewer than 65,000 clones, 80% to 90% detected once. Input material: PBMCs. All receptors come from a human donor in good health. Some clones in this sample may be carry-over from other donors' samples.

J is TRBJ2-1 and V is TRBV27, with 12 bases matching TRBD2. Germline lookup yields CDR1 MNHEY and CDR2 SMNVEV (reference sequence). The trim removed 6 bases at V and 7 bases at J, leaving 4 bases unmatched. The CDR3 is 14 residues long. The CDR3 nucleotides are TGTGCCAGCAGAGAGACTAGCGGGAGAAATGAGCAGTTCTTC. It yields the protein CASRETSGRNEQFF.

The chain has TRBV11-2 and TRBJ2-7; 12 bases are a match to TRBD2. CDR3 length: 16 amino acids. Germline V CDR1 and CDR2: SGHAT, FQNNGV. V was pared by 5 bases and J by 6 bases, with 11 bases of the junction left unmatched. The CDR3 DNA reads TGTGCCAGCAGCCTAGCGGGGGGGGCAGGTCTTCGCGAGCAGTACTTC. It specifies CASSLAGGAGLREQYF.

This chain connects TRBV6-5 to TRBJ1-5, with D unresolved. Germline CDR1 reads MNHEY; CDR2 reads SVGAGI. This CDR3 region has 13 residues. V lost 6 bases and J 6 bases, leaving 12 bases between the germline ends. The CDR3 DNA sequence: TGTGCCAGCAGACCCGAGGGCGGTCAGCCCCAGCATTTT. Amino acid sequence: CASRPEGGQPQHF.

The rearrangement links TRBV5-4 to TRBJ2-3; the D gene is possibly TRBD2 (5 bases). The V and J ends lost 3 bases and 4 bases respectively, with 9 bases between them. Germline values: CDR1 SGHNT, CDR2 YYREEE (reference sequence). The CDR3 runs to 13 residues. The CDR3 region is CASSSWGADTQYF. In nucleotides, the CDR3 is TGTGCCAGCAGCTCCTGGGGAGCAGATACGCAGTATTTT. The whole variable domain, remainder taken from reference TRBV5-4 and TRBJ2-3, is ETGVTQSPTHLIKTRGQQVTLRCSSQSGHNTVSWYQQALGQGPQFIFQYYREEENGRGNFPPRFSGLQFPNYSSELNVNALELDDSALYLCASSSWGADTQYFGPGTRLTVL.

V is TRBV4-3 and J is TRBJ2-6, with a possible D match to TRBD2 (5 bases). Germline CDR1 LGHNA, CDR2 YSLEER. V dropped 4 bases and J dropped 1 base, with 17 bases sitting between them. The CDR3 is 18 residues long. The DNA for the CDR3 is TGCGCCAGCAGCCCCATAACGGCAGCGGTATCTGGGGCCAACGTCCTGACTTTC. Residues: CASSPITAAVSGANVLTF.

This clone has only one observation. The chain is built from TRBV19 and TRBJ2-7, with 10 nucleotides matching TRBD2. V dropped 11 bases and J dropped 2; count of bases not matched to a gene: 9. CDR3 length: 14 residues. From germline, CDR1 is LNHDA and CDR2 SQIVND (reference sequence). The CDR3 loop reads CACSLLAGPYEQYF. CDR3 in DNA: TGTGCCTGTTCCTTACTAGCGGGACCCTACGAGCAGTACTTC. Full variable domain (outside the CDR3, taken from reference TRBV19 and TRBJ2-7): DGGITQSPKYLFRKEGQNVTLSCEQNLNHDAMYWYRQDPGQGLRLIYYSQIVNDFQKGDIAEGYSVSREKKESFPLTVTSAQKNPTAFYLCACSLLAGPYEQYFGPGTRLTVT.

This clone has just one count. The chain carries TRBV2 and TRBJ1-2; the match to TRBD1 covers 7 bases. CDR3 length: 12 residues. Trimming removed 6 bases from V and 4 bases from J; junction bases left unmatched: 2. CDR1 is SNHLY and CDR2 is FYNNEI in the germline V gene. CDR3 nucleotide sequence: TGTGCCAGCAGGACAGGGTCCTATGGCTACACCTTC. Translating it yields CASRTGSYGYTF. Drawing the rest from reference TRBV2 and TRBJ1-2, the complete variable domain is EPEVTQTPSHQVTQMGQEVILRCVPISNHLYFYWYRQILGQKVEFLVSFYNNEISEKSEIFDDQFSVERPDGSNFTLKIRSTKLEDSAMYFCASRTGSYGYTFGSGTRLTVV.

The rearrangement uses TRBV6-1 and TRBJ2-5; 9 nucleotides align to TRBD2. The germline V gene has CDR1 MNHNS and CDR2 SASEGT. With 3 bases clipped from V and 0 bases from J, the junction kept 2 bases outside the gene matches. This CDR3 is 15 amino acids long. The CDR3 region has the DNA TGTGCCAGCAGTGACCTAGCGGGACACCAAGAGACCCAGTACTTC. Translating it yields CASSDLAGHQETQYF.

The V call is TRBV4-2, the J call TRBJ1-2; the D is unclear. In germline, CDR1 is LGHNA, CDR2 YNFKEQ. Trimming cost V 0 bases and J 4 bases, with 9 bases left between them. There are 14 residues in the CDR3. The CDR3 sequence is CASSQDGGSYGYTF. The CDR3 bases are TGTGCCAGCAGCCAAGATGGCGGCAGCTATGGCTACACCTTC.

The genes are TRBV4-3 and TRBJ2-5, with D perhaps matching TRBD2 (5 bases). This CDR3 has 15 amino acids. The germline V and J ends were trimmed by 5 bases and 5 bases, with 18 bases remaining between them. The germline V gene encodes CDR1 LGHNA and CDR2 YSLEER. CDR3 residues: CASSEHGGTGETQYF. In DNA form, the CDR3 reads TGCGCCAGCAGCGAGCATGGCGGCACGGGGGAGACCCAGTACTTC.

The CDR3 DNA reads as TGTGCCAGCAGCTTCGCCGCCAGGGGGCCCAACTATGGCTACACCTTC. Amino acids: CASSFAARGPNYGYTF. The V and J genes are TRBV7-9 and TRBJ1-2; 8 nucleotides align to TRBD1. The CDR3 spans 16 residues. The germline gives CDR1 SEHNR, CDR2 FQNEAQ (reference sequence). With 3 bases clipped from V and 2 bases from J, the junction kept 8 bases outside the gene matches.

This chain connects TRBV9 to TRBJ2-5; TRBD2 matches 14 bases. The J segment lost 4 bases and the V segment lost 4 bases, leaving 6 bases of the junction unmatched. This CDR3 spans 16 amino acids. Germline-derived CDR1 and CDR2 are SGDLS and YYNGEE. CDR3 protein: CASSWGTSGGRETQYF. The CDR3 region has the DNA TGTGCCAGCAGCTGGGGGACTAGCGGGGGAAGAGAGACCCAGTACTTC.

The chain carries TRBV5-1 and TRBJ2-1; the match to TRBD2 covers 15 bases. This CDR3 is 16 amino acids long. Germline trimming cut 7 bases from V and 6 bases from J; bases unmatched to any gene: 8. Germline V gives CDR1 SGHRS, CDR2 YFSETQ. The CDR3 reads CASQGLAGGPRNEQFF. In DNA form, the CDR3 reads TGCGCCAGCCAAGGACTAGCGGGAGGGCCTCGCAATGAGCAGTTCTTC.

The gene calls are TRBV9 and TRBJ2-2; 8 nucleotides agree with TRBD2. Germline V lookup: CDR1 SGDLS, CDR2 YYNGEE. This CDR3 contains 16 residues. Trimming removed 4 bases from V and 2 bases from J; junction bases left unmatched: 7. The CDR3 region is CASSPRLATNTGELFF. The CDR3 DNA sequence: TGTGCCAGCAGCCCAAGACTAGCGACCAACACCGGGGAGCTGTTTTTT.

As concerns this clone: Other nucleotide sequences from this sample produce the same CDR3. This chain links TRBV5-1 with TRBJ1-2; D is ambiguous. Looked up from germline, CDR1 is SGHRS and CDR2 is YFSETQ. V was trimmed by 0 bases and J by 3 bases, leaving 6 bases between them. The CDR3 totals 13 residues. CDR3 nucleotide sequence: TGCGCCAGCAGCTTGGACTTAGACTATGGCTACACCTTC. It is translated as CASSLDLDYGYTF.

The chain has TRBV7-9 and TRBJ1-1, with 8 positions matching TRBD1. The CDR3 has 15 residues. Germline V gene lookup returns CDR1 SEHNR and CDR2 FQNEAQ (reference sequence). Trimming removed 5 bases from V and 6 bases from J; junction bases left unmatched: 11. CDR3 nucleotide sequence: TGTGCCAGCAGCACACGACAGGGGATAACTGCTGAAGCTTTCTTT. This codes for CASSTRQGITAEAFF. The full variable domain, rest sourced from reference TRBV7-9 and TRBJ1-1, is DTGVSQNPRHKITKRGQNVTFRCDPISEHNRLYWYRQTLGQGPEFLTYFQNEAQLEKSRLLSDRFSAERPKGSFSTLEIQRTEQGDSAMYLCASSTRQGITAEAFFGQGTRLTVV.

This clone has just one count. The genes are TRBV7-9 and TRBJ2-5, with 9 bases aligning to TRBD1. Trimming cost V 5 bases and J 3 bases; bases outside gene matches: 7. CDR3 size: 15 residues. CDR1 and CDR2 from the germline V gene are SEHNR and FQNEAQ (reference sequence). The CDR3 coding sequence is TGTGCCAGCAGCCCGACAGGGGGACGGGAAGAGACCCAGTACTTC. It encodes CASSPTGGREETQYF.

The rearrangement links TRBV27 to TRBJ2-7; 7 bases agree with TRBD1. The CDR3 sequence is 15 residues long. The germline V gene has CDR1 MNHEY and CDR2 SMNVEV (reference sequence). After removal of 6 bases from V and 0 bases from J, the junction contained 8 bases not matched to a gene. CDR3: CASRQHRGSSYEQYF. The CDR3 DNA reads TGTGCCAGCAGACAACACAGGGGAAGCTCCTACGAGCAGTACTTC.

The V call is TRBV5-8, the J call TRBJ1-6, with D possibly TRBD1 on 5 matching bases. The CDR3 is made up of 12 amino acids. With 4 bases removed from V and 13 bases from J, the gap between germline ends came to 12 bases. Germline V CDR1 and CDR2: SGHTS, YDEGEE. The CDR3 coding sequence is TGTGCCAGCAGCCTCGGCCGGGGGCCCCTCCACTTT. Translated, it gives CASSLGRGPLHF. Based on the CDR3 plus reference TRBV5-8 and TRBJ1-6, the full variable domain is EAGVTQSPTHLIKTRGQQATLRCSPISGHTSVYWYQQALGLGLQFLLWYDEGEERNRGNFPPRFSGRQFPNYSSELNVNALELEDSALYLCASSLGRGPLHFGNGTRLTVT.

This chain connects TRBV5-4 to TRBJ2-5, with 8 positions matching TRBD1. This CDR3 has 16 amino acids. Germline V gene sequence: CDR1 SGHNT, CDR2 YYREEE (reference sequence). Unmatched junction bases numbered 11, after V lost 2 bases and J lost 5 bases. CDR3 nucleotide sequence: TGTGCCAGCAGCTTAAGACAGGGGAGATCGGGGGAGACCCAGTACTTC. Translated: CASSLRQGRSGETQYF.

CDR3 loop: CASSEETQYF. Written as DNA, the CDR3 is TGTGCCAGCTCCGAGGAGACCCAGTACTTC. The chain uses TRBV18 and TRBJ2-5; D is unclear. Trimming left V 6 bases short and J 5 bases short, with 4 bases between. Per the germline V gene, CDR1 is KGHSH and CDR2 is LQKENI. CDR3 length: 10 amino acids.

The chain links TRBV11-3 to TRBJ2-7, with D hard to call. Germline V gives CDR1 SGHNT, CDR2 YENEEA. The CDR3 has 13 residues. The V and J ends lost 3 bases and 3 bases respectively, with 9 bases between them. The CDR3 loop is CASSFGEFYEQYF. In DNA form, the CDR3 reads TGTGCCAGCAGCTTTGGAGAATTCTACGAGCAGTACTTC.

This sequence joins TRBV6-4 and TRBJ2-3; TRBD1 matches at 7 bases. The CDR3 loop spans 16 amino acids. Germline assignment: CDR1 MRHNA and CDR2 SNTAGT. V lost 3 bases, J lost 0 bases, and 6 bases stayed unmatched. CDR3 protein: CASSERGRLSTDTQYF. The CDR3, as DNA: TGTGCCAGCAGTGAAAGGGGGCGACTAAGCACAGATACGCAGTATTTT.

V usage is TRBV30 and J usage is TRBJ1-5; 9 nucleotides line up with TRBD1. Germline V gene lookup returns CDR1 GTSNPN and CDR2 SVGIG (reference sequence). This CDR3 has 14 amino acids. The trim removed 1 base at V and 10 bases at J, leaving 8 bases unmatched. Written as DNA, the CDR3 is TGTGCCTGGAGTGAAAACAGGGGGCCCTCTCCCCAGCATTTT. Residues: CAWSENRGPSPQHF.

The CDR3 protein is CASSLGDSLRSYEQYF. The CDR3 nucleotides are TGTGCCAGCAGCTTAGGGGACTCATTGAGGTCCTACGAGCAGTACTTC. This chain joins TRBV7-6 and TRBJ2-7; D perhaps matches TRBD2 (6 bases). CDR3 length: 16 residues. Germline lookup yields CDR1 SGHVS and CDR2 FNYEAQ. V was pared by 1 base and J by 1 base, with 14 bases between.